This paragraph covers one TCR beta chain sequence. These data are taken from a study of blood T cell repertoires in COVID-19. Study-level background: The United States, Italy and Spain were the sources of the acute and convalescent COVID-19 samples.

Germline V gene sequence: CDR1 MNHEY, CDR2 SMNVEV (reference sequence). The V end lost 1 base, the J end lost 0 bases, and 9 bases lay between the germline ends. This CDR3 has 15 residues. As processed by the authors: By means of reference gene primer amplification, nucleated cell counts were estimated. Data came from immunoSEQ multiplex PCR; TCRdb stores just in-frame clones and leaves some out. For V, J and clone size, that table is used; D and trimming come from the DNA. The sample consists of about 200,000 clones, approximately 80% of them appearing once. Seattle patients were enrolled during active infection and followed longitudinally.

The receptor's source is a man in his sixties with COVID-19, enrolled during active disease. This chain links TRBV27 with TRBJ1-1, with D perhaps TRBD1 (5 bases). The sequenced sample was peripheral blood. CDR3: CASSLYGGLNTEAFF. As DNA, the CDR3 is TGTGCCAGCAGTTTATACGGGGGGTTGAACACTGAAGCTTTCTTT.